These 16 T cell receptor beta chains were all obtained from the same sample, sequenced in a study of control samples from healthy donors and cancer patients. Clones were read by immunoSEQ multiplex PCR, and TCRdb kept only the in-frame ones, dropping some. Of some 120,000 clones in the sample, 87% were seen once. The specimen was blood. These receptors were taken from a man aged 35 to 55 in good health.

The rearrangement uses TRBV30 and TRBJ1-5; possible D gene TRBD1, 5 bases. The CDR3 length is 13 residues. Germline CDR1 GTSNPN, CDR2 SVGIG (reference sequence). Trimming pared 2 bases from V and 5 bases from J, leaving 10 bases between. CDR3 nucleotides: TGTGCCTGGAGTAGGGGAGAGCATCAGCCCCAGCATTTT. This translates into CAWSRGEHQPQHF. Full variable domain (outside the CDR3, taken from reference TRBV30 and TRBJ1-5): SQTIHQWPATLVQPVGSPLSLECTVEGTSNPNLYWYRQAAGRGLQLLFYSVGIGQISSEVPQNLSASRPQDRQFILSSKKLLLSDSGFYLCAWSRGEHQPQHFGDGTRLSIL.

This clone was detected once. The rearrangement uses TRBV7-8 and TRBJ1-5; TRBD1 matches 9 bases. Germline assignment: CDR1 SGHVS and CDR2 FQNEAQ. This CDR3 spans 19 amino acids. V was clipped by 1 base and J by 2 bases; unmatched bases: 12. The CDR3 sequence is CASSLVPLLTGGGNQPQHF. The CDR3 nucleotides are TGTGCCAGCAGCTTAGTCCCATTACTGACAGGGGGTGGCAATCAGCCCCAGCATTTT.

The V call is TRBV7-8, the J call TRBJ1-5, with 8 bases matching TRBD1. The CDR3 contains 14 residues. Looked up from germline, CDR1 is SGHVS and CDR2 is FQNEAQ. After removal of 5 bases from V and 7 bases from J, the junction contained 7 bases not matched to a gene. CDR3 in DNA: TGTGCCAGCAGCCCTCCGGACAGGGCGCAGCCCCAGCATTTT. Amino acids: CASSPPDRAQPQHF.

CDR3 sequence reads: CASSGRQGFSNQPQHF. DNA for the CDR3: TGTGCCAGCAGTGGCCGACAGGGTTTTAGCAATCAGCCCCAGCATTTT. V gene TRBV6-1 combines with J gene TRBJ1-5; 7 bases are shared with TRBD1. Germline V CDR1 and CDR2: MNHNS, SASEGT. Unmatched junction bases numbered 6, after V lost 4 bases and J lost 0 bases. The CDR3 contains 16 residues.

The gene calls are TRBV7-2 and TRBJ1-4; the D gene is possibly TRBD1 (6 bases). The CDR3 totals 15 residues. Germline values: CDR1 SGHTA, CDR2 FQGNSA. V lost 4 bases and J lost 5, with 14 bases in between. CDR3 in amino acids: CASSSSYTGNEKLFF. In DNA, the CDR3 is TGTGCCAGCAGCTCCTCATATACAGGGAATGAAAAACTGTTTTTT.

Regarding this clone: Other DNA sequences in this specimen translate into the identical CDR3. The V and J genes are TRBV11-3 and TRBJ2-1; TRBD2 matches at 15 bases. The V gene end was trimmed by 5 bases and the J gene end by 0 bases; junction bases not matched to a gene: 5. The V gene's germline CDR1 is SGHNT and CDR2 YENEEA. The CDR3 covers 18 residues. Written as DNA, the CDR3 is TGTGCCAGCAGCGGGCGGACTAGCGGGGGGGGCTCCTACAATGAGCAGTTCTTC. It specifies CASSGRTSGGGSYNEQFF.

The count of this clone is one. This chain connects TRBV6-5 to TRBJ2-1; the match to TRBD2 covers 16 bases. V gave up 6 bases and J gave up 7 bases; unmatched junction bases: 3. From germline, CDR1 is MNHEY and CDR2 SVGAGI. The length of the CDR3 is 15 residues. The CDR3 nucleotides read TGTGCCAGCAGCGCGGGACTAGCGGGGGGGAATGAGCAGTTCTTC. Amino acid sequence: CASSAGLAGGNEQFF.

For this clone: The DNA is omitted, as the CDR3 cannot be located on it reliably, and the CDR3 follows TCRdb's listing. The chain joins TRBV7-6 to TRBJ1-3; the table's D gene call, TRBD1, was not cross checked with the DNA. Termini included, the CDR3 measures 18 amino acids. The germline gives CDR1 SGHVS, CDR2 FNYEAQ. The CDR3 loop is CASSSSRDRPSSGNTIYF.

The rearrangement links TRBV6-5 to TRBJ1-3; D call uncertain. V gave up 9 bases and J gave up 4 bases, with 13 bases separating them. The V gene's germline CDR1 is MNHEY and CDR2 SVGAGI. CDR3 length equals 13 residues. CDR3 region: CASNAGSGNTIYF. In DNA, the CDR3 is TGTGCCAGTAATGCAGGTTCAGGAAACACCATATATTTT.

The chain has TRBV2 and TRBJ2-3, with TRBD2 matching 7 bases. CDR1 is SNHLY and CDR2 is FYNNEI in the germline V gene. The CDR3 length is 17 residues. V dropped 2 bases and J dropped 7; count of bases not matched to a gene: 15. The CDR3 nucleotides are TGTGCCAGCAGTGAACTGGGGGGGATAGACTACATAAATACGCAGTATTTT. Residues: CASSELGGIDYINTQYF.

The chain combines TRBV11-3 with TRBJ2-1, with 12 bases that match TRBD2. The V and J ends lost 3 bases and 7 bases, in that order; junction bases with no gene match: 4. This CDR3 has 15 amino acids. Germline V gene sequence: CDR1 SGHNT, CDR2 YENEEA. CDR3 amino acids: CASSLRGTSGNEQFF. The CDR3, as DNA: TGTGCCAGCAGCTTGCGGGGGACTAGCGGGAATGAGCAGTTCTTC.

The chain is built from TRBV18 and TRBJ1-1, with D hard to call. This CDR3 has 15 amino acids. Per the germline V gene, CDR1 is KGHSH and CDR2 is LQKENI. V dropped 4 bases and J dropped 6 bases, with 18 bases sitting between them. The CDR3 DNA follows: TGTGCCAGCTCACTTCTAGATACAAGAGTTCCTGAAGCTTTCTTT. Protein product: CASSLLDTRVPEAFF.

This clone was seen once. V gene TRBV5-6 combines with J gene TRBJ2-7, with 9 bases identical to TRBD1. The V gene end was trimmed by 4 bases and the J gene end by 1 base; junction bases not matched to a gene: 9. CDR3 length: 16 residues. Per the germline V gene, CDR1 is SGHDT and CDR2 is YYEEEE. CDR3 residues: CASSPDRGQGSYEQYF. Written as DNA, the CDR3 is TGTGCCAGCAGCCCCGATAGAGGACAGGGGTCCTACGAGCAGTACTTC.

The genes are TRBV6-1 and TRBJ2-2; 7 positions agree with TRBD1. This CDR3 region has 14 residues. CDR1 and CDR2 from the germline V gene are MNHNS and SASEGT. V was pared by 6 bases and J by 5 bases, with 6 bases of the junction left unmatched. This CDR3 is CASSPRQGTGELFF. CDR3 DNA sequence: TGTGCCAGCAGCCCGAGACAGGGAACCGGGGAGCTGTTTTTT.

This chain uses TRBV12-3 or TRBV12-4 with TRBJ2-2, with TRBD1 identical over 7 bases. Unmatched junction bases numbered 5, after V lost 8 bases and J lost 5 bases. This CDR3 is built from 13 residues. In DNA form, the CDR3 reads TGTGCCAGCCAGGGGGACCGGACCGGGGAGCTGTTTTTT. Translated: CASQGDRTGELFF.

This chain connects TRBV25-1 to TRBJ1-4; 8 bases line up with TRBD1. CDR1 is MGHDK and CDR2 is SYGVNS in the germline V gene. V lost 1 base and J lost 8; bases outside the gene matches: 6. The CDR3 covers 15 residues. CDR3 in amino acids: CASSELNRGEEKLFF. The DNA for the CDR3 is TGTGCCAGCAGTGAATTAAACAGGGGGGAGGAAAAACTGTTTTTT.